The present T cell receptor (beta chain) was sequenced within a study of Graves' ophthalmopathy and Graves' hyperthyroidism. Hyperthyroidism is called stable when no ophthalmopathy develops within 18 months of follow-up. The table lists this clonotype with many counts. V dropped 2 bases and J dropped 4; count of bases not matched to a gene: 8. CDR3 length: 15 residues. Germline CDR1 and CDR2: SGHAT and FQNNGV. The sequenced template was RNA, covering the TCR beta CDR3 region. The workflow started with a first-round RT-PCR run with HTBI primers and then moved on to a second-round multiplex PCR. TCRdb used MiXCR to reprocess the multiplex PCR reads, holding one entry per CDR3 protein. The sample contains about 620,000 distinct CDR3 sequences, about a fifth of which appear only once.

This receptor was obtained from a woman between 18 and 29 years old with stable Graves' hyperthyroidism. Some clones in this sample may be carry-over from other donors' samples. Sequenced sample: peripheral blood. This rearrangement joins TRBV11-2 to TRBJ2-7; 7 bases match TRBD2. DNA for the CDR3: TGTGCCAGCAGCTTACCAGGCGGGGGAGGGTACGAGCAGTACTTC. Translating it yields CASSLPGGGGYEQYF.